Following are 12 T cell receptor beta chains from one sample sequenced in a study of beta chain bispecific antibodies for T cell cancers. Broader study findings: Normal T cells contributed less of the targeted TRBV signal than the leukemia cells did.

Blood mononuclear cells were expanded for around three days using either OKT3 anti-CD3 antibody or CD3/CD28 beads. Their recognized antigens are unknown. Using its own MiXCR run on the 5' RACE reads, TCRdb lists one record per CDR3 protein. The repertoire holds some 9,000 distinct CDR3 sequences, with about 2% as singletons. Sequenced material: T cells from a healthy donor cultured with Jurkat leukemia cells, taken from a culture containing an anti-CD19 bispecific antibody. These receptors were obtained from a human donor in good health. Some clones in this sample may be carry-over from other donors' samples.

There are many counts of this clonotype. V usage is TRBV9 and J usage is TRBJ2-7, with unresolved D. CDR3 length: 14 amino acids. V was clipped by 4 bases and J by 7 bases, with 18 bases between them. The germline gives CDR1 SGDLS, CDR2 YYNGEE. The CDR3 reads CASSKPGPLEEQYF. DNA for the CDR3: TGTGCCAGCAGCAAGCCCGGGCCTCTAGAGGAGCAGTACTTC.

At least ten counts were recorded for this clonotype. The V gene is TRBV10-3, the J gene TRBJ2-3; D tentatively fits TRBD1 or TRBD2 (8 bases each). CDR1 ENHRY and CDR2 SYGVKD come from the germline V gene. The length of the CDR3 is 16 residues. Trimming pared 5 bases from V and 2 bases from J, leaving 17 bases between. The CDR3 sequence: CAISQGAGGTTDTQYF. The CDR3 nucleotides are TGTGCCATCAGTCAGGGGGCGGGGGGCACCACAGATACGCAGTATTTT.

This clonotype was detected many times. The chain uses TRBV5-1 and TRBJ1-2; D unresolved. Germline V CDR1 and CDR2: SGHRS, YFSETQ. V lost 1 base to trimming and J lost 6 bases, with 16 bases between them. The CDR3 runs 15 residues. CDR3 residues: CASSLFAGDFDGYTF. DNA of the CDR3: TGCGCCAGCAGCTTGTTCGCAGGTGACTTCGATGGCTACACCTTC.

For this clonotype: No conserved phenylalanine or tryptophan is present at the end of the CDR3, so a read error is the likely explanation. V gene TRBV12-3 or TRBV12-4 combines with J gene TRBJ2-5, with no clear D. V lost 8 bases, J lost 5 bases, and 12 bases lay in between. CDR3 length equals 12 residues. DNA of the CDR3: TGTGCCAGCGGTCTTAATGTGGAGACCCAGTACTCC. It specifies CASGLNVETQYS.

This clonotype appeared many times. V gene TRBV27 combines with J gene TRBJ1-4, with 9 nucleotides matching TRBD1. The CDR3 runs to 13 residues. J gave up 7 bases and V 8 bases, and 5 bases lay outside the gene matches. The germline gives CDR1 MNHEY, CDR2 SMNVEV (reference sequence). The CDR3 DNA reads TGTGCCAGCCAGGACAGGGGTAGTGAAAAACTGTTTTTT. This encodes CASQDRGSEKLFF.

There are many counts of this clonotype. The V call is TRBV7-8, the J call TRBJ1-1; D is perhaps TRBD1 (5 bases). CDR3 length: 13 residues. V was shortened by 6 bases and J by 3 bases, with 11 bases between the two germline ends. Per the germline V gene, CDR1 is SGHVS and CDR2 is FQNEAQ. The CDR3 nucleotides read TGTGCCAGCAGGCCGACAGACTACACTGAAGCTTTCTTT. Amino acid sequence: CASRPTDYTEAFF.

The sample holds many counts of this clonotype. The rearrangement joins TRBV2 to TRBJ2-1; D is unresolved. The CDR3 extends over 15 amino acids. The V gene lost 6 bases and the J gene lost 3 bases, with 15 bases spanning the gap. Germline CDR1 reads SNHLY; CDR2 reads FYNNEI. CDR3 sequence reads: CASSGRGPNYNEQFF. As DNA, the CDR3 is TGTGCCAGCAGCGGGCGCGGACCGAACTACAATGAGCAGTTCTTC. Filled out from reference TRBV2 and TRBJ2-1, the complete variable domain reads EPEVTQTPSHQVTQMGQEVILRCVPISNHLYFYWYRQILGQKVEFLVSFYNNEISEKSEIFDDQFSVERPDGSNFTLKIRSTKLEDSAMYFCASSGRGPNYNEQFFGPGTRLTVL.

In its sample, this clonotype was seen many times. CDR3 protein: CATSRALQGLDTEAFF. The CDR3 nucleotides are TGTGCCACCAGCAGAGCCCTACAGGGTCTTGACACTGAAGCTTTCTTT. The genes are TRBV15 and TRBJ1-1, with D perhaps matching TRBD1 (6 bases). The CDR3 sequence is 16 residues long. Trimming cost V 1 base and J 3 bases, with 15 bases left between them. Germline V gives CDR1 LNHNV, CDR2 YYDKDF (reference sequence).

In its sample, this clonotype was seen many times. The chain carries TRBV27 and TRBJ2-7; D ambiguous. Germline CDR1 is MNHEY and CDR2 is SMNVEV (reference sequence). CDR3 length equals 14 residues. The V gene lost 4 bases and the J gene lost 0 bases, with 10 bases spanning the gap. CDR3 coding DNA: TGTGCCAGCAGTTCCGGATTGAGCTCCTACGAGCAGTACTTC. Translation gives CASSSGLSSYEQYF.

This clonotype was counted many times. V and J are TRBV28 and TRBJ1-5; 10 bases align to TRBD1. V gave up 2 bases and J gave up 12 bases; unmatched junction bases: 19. From germline, CDR1 is MDHEN and CDR2 SYDVKM. The CDR3 totals 18 residues. The CDR3: CASSLTGTGALAFRNQHF. DNA of the CDR3: TGTGCCAGCAGTTTAACCGGGACAGGGGCCTTGGCATTCCGGAACCAGCATTTT.

Many counts were recorded for this clonotype. The rearrangement links TRBV27 to TRBJ1-1; no firm D call. Trimming removed 2 bases from V and 10 bases from J, with 14 bases in between. The CDR3 totals 13 residues. CDR1 and CDR2 from the germline V gene are MNHEY and SMNVEV (reference sequence). The CDR3: CASSLHPESVAFF. The CDR3 DNA reads TGTGCCAGCAGTTTACATCCGGAATCGGTAGCTTTCTTT.

This clonotype was detected ten times or more. The J gene is TRBJ2-1, the V gene TRBV5-1, with 7 bases lining up with TRBD1. V lost 4 bases and J lost 6; bases outside the gene matches: 7. CDR3 length: 14 residues. The germline CDR1 and CDR2 sequences are SGHRS and YFSETQ. The CDR3 region has the DNA TGCGCCAGCAGCCCACGACAGGGCGTCAATGAGCAGTTCTTC. Amino acid sequence: CASSPRQGVNEQFF. Variable domain in full (rest from reference TRBV5-1 and TRBJ2-1): KAGVTQTPRYLIKTRGQQVTLSCSPISGHRSVSWYQQTPGQGLQFLFEYFSETQRNKGNFPGRFSGRQFSNSRSEMNVSTLELGDSALYLCASSPRQGVNEQFFGPGTRLTVL.